These 28 T cell receptor beta chains were sequenced from one sample in a study of PD-L1 blockade in urothelial cancer (dated by TCRdb to 2016 to 2017). The library relied on the immunoSEQ multiplex PCR assay. TCRdb took over this immuneACCESS table, retaining in-frame rearrangements with V and J assigned. Such tables are incomplete; in checked studies, under half of the missing clones stem from an unresolved V gene, and the remainder is unexplained. Present in this sample are about 110,000 clones, around 85% of which were seen just once. The top ten hold approximately 2.4% of the sample. This specimen consisted of PBMCs, obtained around atezolizumab (anti-PD-L1) treatment. These receptor sequences come from a man aged 45 to 65 with urothelial cancer.

The chain uses TRBV6-1 and TRBJ2-1; possible D gene TRBD1, 6 bases. CDR1 is MNHNS and CDR2 is SASEGT in the germline V gene. The CDR3 contains 13 residues. Trimming took off 6 bases at V and 9 bases at J, with 15 bases between the two ends. The CDR3, as DNA: TGTGCCAGCAGCGACCCCCTAGGGGGTGAGCAGTTCTTC. Protein sequence: CASSDPLGGEQFF.

The genes are TRBV7-8 and TRBJ1-5; 8 positions agree with TRBD1. This CDR3 contains 15 residues. Trimming at V came to 2 bases and at J to 3 bases, leaving 3 bases not matched to a gene. Looked up from germline, CDR1 is SGHVS and CDR2 is FQNEAQ. The CDR3 DNA reads as TGTGCCAGCAGCTTATCAGGGGGCCACAATCAGCCCCAGCATTTT. It translates to CASSLSGGHNQPQHF.

This clone was observed once. J is TRBJ2-1 and V is TRBV19; 9 bases match TRBD2. Germline trimming cut 4 bases from V and 2 bases from J; bases unmatched to any gene: 6. Germline V gives CDR1 LNHDA, CDR2 SQIVND (reference sequence). There are 16 residues in the CDR3. The CDR3 is CASSRPRLAAYNEQFF. The CDR3, as DNA: TGTGCCAGTAGTAGGCCCCGACTAGCGGCCTACAATGAGCAGTTCTTC.

The chain links TRBV11-2 to TRBJ2-7; D is perhaps TRBD1 (6 bases). The CDR3 runs 15 residues. Per germline, CDR1 SGHAT and CDR2 FQNNGV. Trimming stripped 2 bases from V and 0 bases from J, with 11 bases between. The CDR3 DNA sequence: TGTGCCAGCAGCTTAACCTACAGGGCCTCCTACGAGCAGTACTTC. It is translated as CASSLTYRASYEQYF.

The chain carries TRBV2 and TRBJ2-7; D possibly corresponds to TRBD1 (5 bases). The germline V gene has CDR1 SNHLY and CDR2 FYNNEI. V lost 7 bases and J 2 bases, leaving 9 bases between the germline ends. CDR3 length: 12 residues. Here the CDR3 reads CASTLTAYEQYF. The CDR3 region has the DNA TGTGCCAGCACCCTGACAGCCTACGAGCAGTACTTC.

The chain joins TRBV6-1 to TRBJ1-6; possibly TRBD1 for D (6 bases). The CDR3 is 14 amino acids. The V gene's germline CDR1 is MNHNS and CDR2 SASEGT. V was cut by 5 bases and J by 10 bases, with 15 bases left in between. This CDR3 is CASSPDSGGSPLHF. The CDR3 DNA is TGTGCCAGCAGTCCGGACAGTGGTGGGTCACCCCTCCACTTT.

This chain connects TRBV5-1 to TRBJ2-5, with 7 bases matching TRBD1. Per germline, CDR1 SGHRS and CDR2 YFSETQ. This CDR3 region has 14 residues. Germline trimming cut 0 bases from V and 3 bases from J; bases unmatched to any gene: 2. The CDR3 loop reads CASSLGTGEETQYF. Here the CDR3 DNA reads TGCGCCAGCAGCTTGGGGACAGGAGAAGAGACCCAGTACTTC.

The chain has TRBV11-2 and TRBJ2-2, with D hard to call. The CDR3 sequence is 12 residues long. V was shortened by 5 bases and J by 6 bases, with 7 bases between the two germline ends. Germline V gene data show CDR1 as SGHAT and CDR2 as FQNNGV. CDR3 nucleotide sequence: TGTGCCAGCAGCCTCCGGGCCGGGGAGCTGTTTTTT. Its translation: CASSLRAGELFF.

This sequence joins TRBV5-1 and TRBJ1-1, with 7 bases matching TRBD1. Trimming took 6 bases from V and 0 from J; bases not matched to a gene: 5. The germline V gene has CDR1 SGHRS and CDR2 YFSETQ. The CDR3 consists of 14 residues. DNA of the CDR3: TGCGCCAGCACCAAGGACAGGCTGAACACTGAAGCTTTCTTT. As protein: CASTKDRLNTEAFF.

J is TRBJ1-5 and V is TRBV7-8; 12 positions agree with TRBD1. CDR3 length: 19 residues. The germline CDR1 and CDR2 sequences are SGHVS and FQNEAQ. Trimming at V came to 5 bases and at J to 1 base, leaving 12 bases not matched to a gene. CDR3 protein: CASSQRDRGRIPSNQPQHF. CDR3 coding DNA: TGTGCCAGCAGCCAAAGGGACAGGGGGCGCATCCCAAGCAATCAGCCCCAGCATTTT.

The V and J genes are TRBV6-6 and TRBJ2-2; 12 bases are shared with TRBD2. The CDR3 covers 16 residues. V shed 5 bases, J shed 7 bases, and the junction held 8 bases outside the gene matches. Germline V CDR1 and CDR2: MNHNY, SVGAGI (reference sequence). The CDR3 nucleotides are TGTGCCAGCAGTCCTCCTAGCGGGAGGGCCGGCGGGGAGCTGTTTTTT. It is translated as CASSPPSGRAGGELFF.

This clone has just one count. V gene TRBV5-4 combines with J gene TRBJ1-1, with unresolved D. With 3 bases removed from V and 0 bases from J, the gap between germline ends came to 9 bases. The CDR3 sequence is 14 residues long. The germline CDR1 and CDR2 sequences are SGHNT and YYREEE (reference sequence). Here the CDR3 DNA reads TGTGCCAGCAGCTGGGCGGGAATGAACACTGAAGCTTTCTTT. It is translated as CASSWAGMNTEAFF.

The gene calls are TRBV27 and TRBJ2-2; a weak D match, TRBD2 (6 bases). The CDR3 loop spans 16 amino acids. V lost 5 bases and J lost 0, with 13 bases in between. Germline CDR1 MNHEY, CDR2 SMNVEV (reference sequence). This CDR3 is CASSPSAISNTGELFF. CDR3 DNA sequence: TGTGCCAGCAGTCCTAGCGCGATTTCGAACACCGGGGAGCTGTTTTTT.

In its sample, this clone was seen a few times. The V call is TRBV19, the J call TRBJ1-1; possibly TRBD1 for D (5 bases). Germline CDR1 LNHDA, CDR2 SQIVND (reference sequence). Trimming cost V 5 bases and J 1 base, with 14 bases left between them. The CDR3 is made up of 15 amino acids. In nucleotides, the CDR3 is TGTGCCAGTAGTTCCCCCGGAAGGGGGAACACTGAAGCTTTCTTT. Amino acids: CASSSPGRGNTEAFF.

J is TRBJ1-1 and V is TRBV11-2; the D is unclear. The CDR3 loop spans 14 amino acids. V shed 0 bases and J shed 1 base, with 6 bases lying between them. Looked up from germline, CDR1 is SGHAT and CDR2 is FQNNGV. The CDR3 spells CASSLDLRNTEAFF. The CDR3 DNA reads TGTGCCAGCAGCTTAGATCTCAGGAACACTGAAGCTTTCTTT.

The chain has TRBV28 and TRBJ2-1, with D perhaps TRBD2 (5 bases). Trimming stripped 7 bases from V and 6 bases from J, with 19 bases between. The length of the CDR3 is 15 residues. CDR1 is MDHEN and CDR2 is SYDVKM in the germline V gene. The CDR3 nucleotides read TGTGCCAGCAATAACCTCGGGGAGACCCCCAATGAGCAGTTCTTC. It codes for CASNNLGETPNEQFF.

This clone was recorded only once. The chain uses TRBV5-1 and TRBJ2-7, with a tentative D call TRBD1 (6 bases). This CDR3 is built from 15 residues. Germline V gene data show CDR1 as SGHRS and CDR2 as YFSETQ. Trimming removed 4 bases from V and 6 bases from J, with 20 bases in between. As DNA, the CDR3 is TGCGCCAGCAGCACCACAGGGAGTATACGTGGCGAGCAGTACTTC. Encoded protein: CASSTTGSIRGEQYF.

The gene calls are TRBV7-9 and TRBJ2-5; D might be TRBD2 (6 bases). Germline lookup yields CDR1 SEHNR and CDR2 FQNEAQ (reference sequence). The CDR3 is made up of 13 amino acids. Trimming removed 4 bases from V and 1 base from J, with 7 bases in between. The CDR3 nucleotides are TGTGCCAGCAGCTCGGGACTCCAAGAGACCCAGTACTTC. This gives the protein CASSSGLQETQYF.

CDR3 amino acids: CASSASPNSQETQYF. The CDR3, as DNA: TGTGCCAGCAGCGCCTCCCCGAACAGTCAAGAGACCCAGTACTTC. The chain employs TRBV9 and TRBJ2-5; D gene uncertain. The CDR3 runs to 15 residues. Germline V gives CDR1 SGDLS, CDR2 YYNGEE. V lost 3 bases to trimming and J lost 2 bases, with 14 bases between them.

The rearrangement links TRBV5-1 to TRBJ2-7; 7 positions agree with TRBD2. Losses at the gene ends were 1 base for V and 7 bases for J; bases not matched to a gene: 5. This CDR3 comprises 13 residues. Per germline, CDR1 SGHRS and CDR2 YFSETQ. CDR3 region: CASSLSGVGEQYF. The CDR3 coding sequence is TGCGCCAGCAGCTTGAGCGGGGTGGGGGAGCAGTACTTC. The full variable domain, completed using reference TRBV5-1 and TRBJ2-7, is KAGVTQTPRYLIKTRGQQVTLSCSPISGHRSVSWYQQTPGQGLQFLFEYFSETQRNKGNFPGRFSGRQFSNSRSEMNVSTLELGDSALYLCASSLSGVGEQYFGPGTRLTVT.

This sequence joins TRBV28 and TRBJ1-5; D is uncertain. V was clipped by 6 bases and J by 4 bases, with 16 bases between them. This CDR3 has 15 amino acids. Germline CDR1 and CDR2: MDHEN and SYDVKM. DNA for the CDR3: TGTGCCAGCAGGGGTCTCAGGTTAGAAAATCAGCCCCAGCATTTT. It is translated as CASRGLRLENQPQHF.

The chain carries TRBV4-1 and TRBJ1-1; 8 nucleotides agree with TRBD1. This CDR3 has 18 residues. Germline-derived CDR1 and CDR2 are MGHRA and YSYEKL. The ends lost 1 base at V and 7 bases at J; junction bases unmatched: 17. CDR3 loop: CASSQGSSGQGRGHEAFF. For the CDR3, the DNA is TGCGCCAGCAGCCAAGGCTCGAGTGGACAGGGACGAGGGCATGAAGCTTTCTTT.

The rearrangement uses TRBV27 and TRBJ1-4; 7 bases align to TRBD1. V gave up 5 bases and J gave up 0 bases; unmatched junction bases: 9. Germline V gene lookup returns CDR1 MNHEY and CDR2 SMNVEV (reference sequence). The CDR3 contains 17 residues. CDR3 in amino acids: CASSTDREMATNEKLFF. The CDR3 bases are TGTGCCAGCAGTACTGACAGGGAGATGGCAACTAATGAAAAACTGTTTTTT.

The chain is built from TRBV7-8 and TRBJ2-1; a possible D gene is TRBD2 (5 bases). Per germline, CDR1 SGHVS and CDR2 FQNEAQ. Trimming cost V 5 bases and J 1 base, with 18 bases left between them. The CDR3 runs 17 residues. CDR3: CASSPPRSGGSYNEQFF. CDR3 nucleotides: TGTGCCAGCAGCCCCCCTAGGAGCGGAGGATCCTACAATGAGCAGTTCTTC.

The chain is built from TRBV19 and TRBJ2-7, with 11 bases matching TRBD1. The V segment lost 6 bases and the J segment 3 bases; nucleotides outside the gene matches: 7. CDR1 and CDR2 (germline): LNHDA, SQIVND (reference sequence). This CDR3 is 15 amino acids long. The CDR3 region is CASRKGQGVLYEQYF. In DNA form, the CDR3 reads TGTGCCAGTAGGAAGGGACAGGGGGTCCTCTACGAGCAGTACTTC.

V gene TRBV13 combines with J gene TRBJ2-7; TRBD2 matches at 12 bases. Germline loops: CDR1 PRHDT, CDR2 FYEKMQ (reference sequence). CDR3 length: 19 amino acids. The V and J ends lost 2 bases and 0 bases, in that order; junction bases with no gene match: 11. The CDR3 protein is CASSLSWTSGTRLSYEQYF. CDR3 in DNA: TGTGCCAGCAGCTTATCGTGGACTAGCGGGACCAGACTCTCCTACGAGCAGTACTTC.

The chain is built from TRBV27 and TRBJ1-2; TRBD1 agrees at 8 bases. Per the germline V gene, CDR1 is MNHEY and CDR2 is SMNVEV (reference sequence). This CDR3 spans 15 amino acids. Trimming cost V 4 bases and J 3 bases; bases outside gene matches: 7. CDR3: CASSSSGGLYYGYTF. The CDR3 DNA reads TGTGCCAGCAGTTCCTCAGGGGGCTTATACTATGGCTACACCTTC.

This rearrangement joins TRBV7-9 to TRBJ1-1, with a tentative D call TRBD1 (6 bases). The CDR3 covers 14 residues. V was cut by 5 bases and J by 0 bases, with 10 bases left in between. The germline gives CDR1 SEHNR, CDR2 FQNEAQ (reference sequence). This CDR3 is CASSVGQMNTEAFF. CDR3 bases: TGTGCCAGCAGCGTCGGACAGATGAACACTGAAGCTTTCTTT.